The rows below give T cell receptor beta chains drawn from one sample of a study of OX40 agonist ivuxolimab in advanced cancers. Libraries were prepared by immunoSEQ multiplex PCR; TCRdb keeps only in-frame clonotypes and omits some of them. The sample has nearly 35,000 clones; around 92% are singletons. The material was CD4+ or CD8+ T cells sorted from blood, obtained in a trial of the OX40 agonist ivuxolimab. The receptors were sampled from an adult with an advanced solid tumor such as melanoma, head and neck, liver or kidney cancer. Each CDR3 is given with its conserved first and last residue. A D gene is named only where the DNA matches it firmly. A clone size is listed for some rows: how often the clone was seen (once, few, many), or a class if it is expanded.

J: TRBJ2-3; V: TRBV7-6; D: NA; size: NA; length: 15; CDR3: CASSSGQRVTDTQYF; DNA: TGTGCCAGCAGCTCCGGACAGCGGGTCACCGATACGCAGTATTTT
J: TRBJ2-2; V: TRBV5-6; D: TRBD2; size: NA; length: 16; CDR3: CASSFIAREGTGELFF; DNA: TGTGCCAGCAGCTTTATCGCGCGGGAGGGTACCGGGGAGCTGTTTTTT
J: TRBJ2-7; V: TRBV27; D: TRBD1; size: NA; length: 13; CDR3: CASSQTGWNEQYF; DNA: TGTGCCAGCAGCCAGACAGGGTGGAACGAGCAGTACTTC
J: TRBJ2-3; V: TRBV7-8; D: TRBD2; size: once; length: 15; CDR3: CASTRLATSTDTQYF; DNA: TGTGCCAGCACCAGACTAGCGACTAGCACAGATACGCAGTATTTT
J: TRBJ1-5; V: TRBV5-6; D: TRBD1; size: NA; length: 14; CDR3: CASSFGQGPSTQHF; DNA: TGTGCCAGCAGCTTCGGACAGGGCCCATCAACCCAGCATTTT
J: TRBJ2-7; V: TRBV9; D: TRBD2; size: NA; length: 14; CDR3: CASSVSGGPGEQYF; DNA: TGTGCCAGCAGCGTGTCGGGAGGGCCCGGGGAGCAGTACTTC
J: TRBJ1-1; V: TRBV4-2; D: NA; size: NA; length: 14; CDR3: CASSQVGENTEAFF; DNA: TGTGCCAGCAGCCAAGTGGGGGAAAACACTGAAGCTTTCTTT
J: TRBJ2-3; V: TRBV7-9; D: NA; size: NA; length: 14; CDR3: CASSRQGGADTQYF; DNA: TGTGCCAGCAGCCGGCAGGGGGGAGCAGATACGCAGTATTTT
J: TRBJ2-2; V: TRBV9; D: NA; size: NA; length: 13; CDR3: CASSASDTGELFF; DNA: TGTGCCAGCAGCGCTAGCGACACCGGGGAGCTGTTTTTT
J: TRBJ1-4; V: TRBV27; D: TRBD1; size: NA; length: 14; CDR3: CASSLRGLEEKLFF; DNA: TGTGCCAGCAGTTTAAGGGGGCTAGAAGAAAAACTGTTTTTT
J: TRBJ2-7; V: TRBV27; D: TRBD2; size: NA; length: 15; CDR3: CASSLSIGGSNEQYF; DNA: TGTGCCAGCAGTTTATCGATTGGCGGGAGCAACGAGCAGTACTTC